This passage covers 27 T cell receptor beta chains from one sample sequenced in a study of T cells in women clearing cervical HPV infection. Measured with immunoSEQ multiplex PCR; TCRdb has only the in-frame clones, and not every one. The sample includes about 40,000 clones. Input material: blood buffy coat. All receptors come from a woman between 18 and 75 years old with a cervical HPV16 infection that either progressed to CIN3+ or cleared (not recorded which).

Regarding this clone: The read halts 3 residues ahead of the CDR3 end, with the missing end drawn from the germline J gene. The chain carries TRBV20-1 and TRBJ2-1; D is possibly TRBD1 (5 bases). The length of the CDR3 is 12 residues. V was clipped by 6 bases and J by 9 bases, with 15 bases between them. Germline values: CDR1 DFQATT, CDR2 SNEGSKA (reference sequence). The CDR3 sequence is CSAPPQGFEQFF. The CDR3 bases that were read are TGCAGTGCGCCCCCGCAGGGATTTGAG.

Concerning this clone: The read comes to an end 3 residues before the CDR3 does, leaving the germline J gene to fill in the end. This chain joins TRBV7-2 and TRBJ1-6, with TRBD1 matching 10 bases. The CDR3 consists of 15 residues. J was trimmed by 10 bases and V by 4 bases; bases with no gene match: 7. Germline CDR1 SGHTA, CDR2 FQGNSA. The CDR3: CASSSRQGAGSPLHF. The part of the CDR3 DNA that was read is TGTGCCAGCAGCTCACGACAGGGGGCAGGCTCACCC.

Turning to this clone: The read terminates 3 residues ahead of where the CDR3 ends, so the germline J gene completes it. The chain recombines TRBV11-2 with TRBJ2-3; D is perhaps TRBD1 (6 bases). The germline CDR1 and CDR2 sequences are SGHAT and FQNNGV. This CDR3 is built from 12 residues. CDR3 sequence: CASEQGWETQYF. CDR3 DNA (partial): TGTGCCAGCGAACAGGGATGGGAGACG.

The CDR3 here is CASSVVLAGENEQFF. The CDR3 DNA, read in part, is TGTGCCAGCAGTGTGGTACTAGCGGGAGAAAATGAG. The chain couples TRBV2 to TRBJ2-1; 11 nucleotides align to TRBD2. The read halts 3 residues ahead of the CDR3 end, with the missing end drawn from the germline J gene. V lost 4 bases to trimming and J lost 7 bases; unmatched junction nucleotides: 6. The CDR3 spans 15 residues. From germline, CDR1 is SNHLY and CDR2 FYNNEI.

As concerns this clone: A junction end diverges from the germline sequence, so it may reflect a read error. The sequenced fragment ends 3 residues before the CDR3 boundary, so the rest is inferred from the germline J gene. The chain uses TRBV7-7 and TRBJ2-3, with TRBD2 matching over 9 bases. Germline loops: CDR1 SSHAT, CDR2 FNYEAQ (reference sequence). This CDR3 is built from 15 residues. The sequenced part of the CDR3 DNA is TGTGCTAGCAGCTTCTTGGCTAGCGGGATGGAGACG. Amino acids: CASSFLASGMET. The CDR3 reads in full as CASSFLASGMETQYF.

Remarks on this clone: The CDR3 is cut off 3 residues early in the read; its end comes from the germline J gene. This chain uses TRBV19 with TRBJ1-5; 8 nucleotides agree with TRBD1. The CDR3 runs 15 residues. The ends lost 1 base at V and 6 bases at J; junction bases unmatched: 5. Germline CDR1 LNHDA, CDR2 SQIVND (reference sequence). The CDR3 reads CASSIVDRGSQPQHF. The sequenced part of the CDR3 DNA is TGTGCCAGTAGTATAGTTGACAGGGGAAGTCAGCCC.

With regard to this clone: With the read ending 3 residues before the CDR3 end, the germline J gene is used to fill in that end. The V gene is TRBV14, the J gene TRBJ2-2; TRBD2 is a possible D gene (5 bases). The CDR3 runs to 16 residues. V was cut by 5 bases and J by 7 bases, with 20 bases left in between. In germline, CDR1 is SGHDN, CDR2 FVKESK. CDR3 region: CASSSIMTTRGGELFF. The CDR3 DNA, read in part, is TGTGCCAGCAGCTCAATCATGACTACTCGTGGCGGGGAG.

The chain's CDR3 is CASSSRVLAWAYDYTF. The part of the CDR3 DNA that was read is TGTGCCAGCAGCTCTAGGGTCCTAGCGTGGGCCTACGAC. The rearrangement joins TRBV7-4 to TRBJ1-2; D remains ambiguous. With the read ending 3 residues before the CDR3 end, the germline J gene is used to fill in that end. CDR1 SGHVT and CDR2 SQSDAQ come from the germline V gene. CDR3 size: 16 residues.

On this clone: The read gets to within 3 residues of the CDR3 end, and the germline J gene fills in the rest. The rearrangement uses TRBV7-2 and TRBJ2-2, with a possible D match to TRBD1 (6 bases). V was trimmed by 4 bases and J by 7 bases, leaving 13 bases between them. Germline V gives CDR1 SGHTA, CDR2 FQGNSA. The CDR3 is 14 amino acids. The part of the CDR3 DNA that was read is TGTGCCAGCAGCTGGGGACCCAGGGGCGGGGAG. This sequence encodes CASSWGPRGGE. The full CDR3 is CASSWGPRGGELFF.

For this clone: The CDR3 end is not reached by the read, which stops 3 residues before it; the germline J gene fills it in. The V call is TRBV19, the J call TRBJ2-4; TRBD1 agrees at 9 bases. The germline V gene encodes CDR1 LNHDA and CDR2 SQIVND (reference sequence). The CDR3 runs 16 residues. This CDR3 reads CASSTSMTQGALGQYF. CDR3 DNA, as far as it was read: TGTGCCAGTAGCACCAGCATGACACAGGGGGCGCTTGGT.

On this clone: The read ends 3 residues early relative to the CDR3; the germline J gene fills the gap. The rearrangement joins TRBV5-4 to TRBJ2-7; D not certain. Trimming removed 5 bases from V and 3 bases from J, with 15 bases in between. This CDR3 is 14 amino acids long. CDR1 SGHNT and CDR2 YYREEE come from the germline V gene (reference sequence). CDR3 amino acids: CASSSRNTNYEQYF. The sequenced CDR3 bases are TGTGCCAGCAGTTCACGAAACACGAACTACGAG.

With regard to this clone: The read finishes 3 residues shy of the CDR3 end, and the germline J gene is used to complete it. This chain uses TRBV30 with TRBJ2-7, with 10 bases lining up with TRBD2. Looked up from germline, CDR1 is GTSNPN and CDR2 is SVGIG (reference sequence). CDR3 length: 13 residues. V trimming: 2 bases; J trimming: 5 bases; junction bases outside the gene matches: 3. The CDR3 reads CAWSPSGSHEQYF. CDR3 DNA, as far as it was read: TGTGCCTGGAGTCCTAGCGGGAGCCACGAG.

About this clone: Coverage ceases 3 residues before the CDR3 finishes, and the germline J gene fills in the end. This chain links TRBV2 with TRBJ1-5, with 7 bases that match TRBD1. Germline CDR1 reads SNHLY; CDR2 reads FYNNEI. The V gene end was trimmed by 5 bases and the J gene end by 3 bases; junction bases not matched to a gene: 4. This CDR3 spans 14 amino acids. This CDR3 is CASSLDRNNQPQHF. The covered CDR3 bases are TGTGCCAGCAGTCTGGACAGGAACAATCAGCCC. Complete variable domain (other parts from reference TRBV2 and TRBJ1-5): EPEVTQTPSHQVTQMGQEVILRCVPISNHLYFYWYRQILGQKVEFLVSFYNNEISEKSEIFDDQFSVERPDGSNFTLKIRSTKLEDSAMYFCASSLDRNNQPQHFGDGTRLSIL.

A remark on this clone: The DNA ends 3 residues before the CDR3 does, and the rest of the CDR3 is filled in from the germline J gene. Other DNA sequences within the sample encode an identical CDR3. The V and J genes are TRBV5-6 and TRBJ1-3; D might be TRBD1 (6 bases). The CDR3 extends over 15 amino acids. Germline V gives CDR1 SGHDT, CDR2 YYEEEE. V lost 4 bases, J lost 2 bases, and 13 bases lay in between. The CDR3 spells CASSQKPGAGNTIYF. The sequenced part of the CDR3 DNA is TGTGCCAGCAGCCAAAAGCCAGGGGCTGGAAACACC.

About this clone: The CDR3 extends 3 residues past the end of the read, so its final part is completed from the germline J gene. The gene calls are TRBV20-1 and TRBJ2-7; 9 nucleotides match TRBD2. Trimming took 2 bases from V and 4 from J; bases not matched to a gene: 6. The germline V gene encodes CDR1 DFQATT and CDR2 SNEGSKA (reference sequence). The CDR3 has 14 residues. CDR3 DNA, as far as it was read: TGCAGTGCTAGAATTAGCGGGAGAAGATACGAG. Translated: CSARISGRRYE. The complete CDR3 reads CSARISGRRYEQYF.

The CDR3 sequence is CASSRGFGSATEAFF. Partial CDR3 DNA: TGTGCCAGCAGTAGAGGGTTCGGCTCCGCCACTGAA. The V call is TRBV6-4, the J call TRBJ1-1; D is unclear. Sequencing ends 3 residues short of the CDR3 end; the germline J gene provides the rest. V lost 5 bases, J lost 4 bases, and 17 bases lay in between. CDR3 length equals 15 residues. From germline, CDR1 is MRHNA and CDR2 SNTAGT.

As regards this clone: The read ends 3 residues early relative to the CDR3; the germline J gene fills the gap. The chain combines TRBV28 with TRBJ2-7; D is perhaps TRBD1 (7 bases). V was pared by 3 bases and J by 0 bases, with 15 bases between. The CDR3 has 16 amino acids. Germline CDR1 MDHEN, CDR2 SYDVKM. The CDR3 loop is CASSLEAGQRSYEQYF. CDR3 DNA (partial): TGTGCCAGCAGTTTGGAGGCGGGACAGCGCTCCTACGAG. The entire variable domain, with the rest obtained from reference TRBV28 and TRBJ2-7, is as follows: DVKVTQSSRYLVKRTGEKVFLECVQDMDHENMFWYRQDPGLGLRLIYFSYDVKMKEKGDIPEGYSVSREKKERFSLILESASTNQTSMYLCASSLEAGQRSYEQYFGPGTRLTVT.

Note on this clone: With the read ending 3 residues before the CDR3 end, the germline J gene is used to fill in that end. The genes are TRBV7-6 and TRBJ1-2, with D uncertain. The CDR3 spans 16 residues. Germline loops: CDR1 SGHVS, CDR2 FNYEAQ. The sequenced CDR3 bases are TGTGCCAGCAGCGAAGCGGTGACTAGCGGATACAATGAC. The encoded protein is CASSEAVTSGYND. The CDR3 reads in full as CASSEAVTSGYNDYTF. Complete variable domain (other parts from reference TRBV7-6 and TRBJ1-2): GAGVSQSPRYKVTKRGQDVALRCDPISGHVSLYWYRQALGQGPEFLTYFNYEAQQDKSGLPNDRFSAERPEGSISTLTIQRTEQRDSAMYRCASSEAVTSGYNDYTFGSGTRLTVV.

To note about this clone: Read coverage stops 3 residues before the CDR3 terminus; the germline J gene supplies the remainder. The V and J genes are TRBV19 and TRBJ2-1; a possible D gene is TRBD1 (5 bases). Trimming cost V 2 bases and J 3 bases, with 11 bases left between them. This CDR3 has 15 amino acids. Germline V CDR1 and CDR2: LNHDA, SQIVND (reference sequence). CDR3 loop: CASSINQGSYNEQFF. CDR3 bases read: TGTGCCAGTAGTATAAATCAGGGTAGCTACAATGAG.

Details on this clone: From the germline J gene comes the end of the CDR3, since the read stops 3 residues before it. The V call is TRBV5-1, the J call TRBJ2-2, with 7 positions matching TRBD2. There are 16 residues in the CDR3. Germline V gene lookup returns CDR1 SGHRS and CDR2 YFSETQ. V gave up 4 bases and J gave up 5 bases; unmatched junction bases: 11. CDR3 region: CASSPLAAGGTGELFF. The CDR3 bases that were read are TGCGCCAGCAGCCCGTTGGCGGCCGGGGGGACCGGGGAG. Supplemented by reference TRBV5-1 and TRBJ2-2, the full variable domain reads KAGVTQTPRYLIKTRGQQVTLSCSPISGHRSVSWYQQTPGQGLQFLFEYFSETQRNKGNFPGRFSGRQFSNSRSEMNVSTLELGDSALYLCASSPLAAGGTGELFFGEGSRLTVL.

As for this clone: One junction end disagrees with the germline gene, perhaps due to a read error. CDR3 sequence reads: CASSLHGETQYF. The covered CDR3 bases are TGTGCTAGCAGCTTGCACGGGGAGACG. The chain is built from TRBV7-7 and TRBJ2-3; TRBD2 is a possible D gene (5 bases). The read falls 3 residues short of the CDR3 end, and the missing part is taken from the germline J gene. The CDR3 length is 12 residues. CDR1 SSHAT and CDR2 FNYEAQ come from the germline V gene (reference sequence).

For this clone: The CDR3 end lies 3 residues beyond the end of the read and is filled in from the germline J gene. V usage is TRBV20-1 and J usage is TRBJ2-3, with 7 positions matching TRBD2. The junction had 14 bases not matched to a gene; V was cut back by 7 bases and J by 4 bases. The germline CDR1 and CDR2 sequences are DFQATT and SNEGSKA (reference sequence). The CDR3 covers 15 residues. The sequenced part of the CDR3 DNA is TGCAGTGTGTGGGGGGGTAGCTCGAAGGCAGATACG. This encodes CSVWGGSSKADT. The whole CDR3 sequence reads CSVWGGSSKADTQYF.

As concerns this clone: Germline is not matched at one junction end, which may reflect a read error. The CDR3 end falls 3 residues outside the read, so it is completed with the germline J gene. The chain joins TRBV2 to TRBJ1-2; the D is unclear. The CDR3 loop spans 15 amino acids. From germline, CDR1 is SNHLY and CDR2 FYNNEI. CDR3 region: CASREARSSYNDYTF. The CDR3 bases that were read are TGTGCCAGCAGAGAAGCGCGTAGCTCCTACAATGAC.

Points on this clone: Read sequence stops 3 residues before the CDR3 end, and the germline J gene provides the missing end. J is TRBJ2-4 and V is TRBV30, with 7 bases aligning to TRBD2. The CDR3 has 15 amino acids. Germline assignment: CDR1 GTSNPN and CDR2 SVGIG (reference sequence). CDR3 sequence reads: CAWSVPSGREGGQYF. CDR3 bases read: TGTGCCTGGAGTGTACCATCAGGCAGGGAGGGTGGT.

The sequenced part of the CDR3 DNA is TGTGCCAGTAGTATCGGGACAGGGTGGGCTTACGAG. Translated, it gives CASSIGTGWAYE. The full CDR3 reads CASSIGTGWAYEQYF. This chain uses TRBV19 with TRBJ2-7, with 9 bases aligning to TRBD1. The read ends 3 residues early relative to the CDR3; the germline J gene fills the gap. Germline assignment: CDR1 LNHDA and CDR2 SQIVND (reference sequence). Trimming at V came to 3 bases and at J to 4 bases, leaving 7 bases not matched to a gene. CDR3 length: 15 amino acids.

In the case of this clone: From the germline J gene comes the end of the CDR3, since the read stops 3 residues before it. The gene calls are TRBV19 and TRBJ1-1, with TRBD1 identical over 7 bases. The length of the CDR3 is 15 residues. Trimming took 7 bases from V and 5 from J; bases not matched to a gene: 13. Germline CDR1 LNHDA, CDR2 SQIVND (reference sequence). The CDR3 here is CASNPGVGGATEAFF. The covered CDR3 bases are TGTGCCAGTAACCCCGGGGTAGGGGGCGCGACTGAA. Full variable domain (rest looked up from reference TRBV19 and TRBJ1-1): DGGITQSPKYLFRKEGQNVTLSCEQNLNHDAMYWYRQDPGQGLRLIYYSQIVNDFQKGDIAEGYSVSREKKESFPLTVTSAQKNPTAFYLCASNPGVGGATEAFFGQGTRLTVV.

In the case of this clone: Read data end 3 residues before the CDR3 end; the end is taken from the germline J gene. The chain has TRBV19 and TRBJ2-4, with 8 nucleotides matching TRBD1. The CDR3 runs to 13 residues. Germline V gene sequence: CDR1 LNHDA, CDR2 SQIVND (reference sequence). CDR3: CASSSGQGYGQYF. The part of the CDR3 DNA that was read is TGTGCCAGTAGTTCCGGACAGGGCTATGGT.